The 5 T cell receptor beta chains given below trace back to one sample, sequenced in a study of T cells expressing NK-cell markers. Reprocessing the 5' RACE reads, TCRdb reports a single entry for every CDR3 protein and omits DNA. The sample table sets out fewer than 400,000 distinct CDR3 sequences. The sequenced sample consisted of blood T cells: a sorted CD56 or NKG2C T cell subset, CD4+ or CD8+ T cells, or bulk PBMC T cells (not recorded which). Every receptor here comes from a woman aged 45-65 years in good health.

The V gene is TRBV10-3, the J gene TRBJ2-2; TCRdb selects TRBD1, and the lack of DNA leaves this call unchecked. Germline V CDR1 and CDR2: ENHRY, SYGVKD. CDR3 length: 16 residues. The CDR3 is CAISDLWTGASGELFF.

The J gene is TRBJ2-1, the V gene TRBV6-1; the TCRdb call, TRBD2, lacks DNA for checking. This CDR3 has 18 residues. Germline lookup yields CDR1 MNHNS and CDR2 SASEGT. The CDR3 reads CASRIQGSGLAGGNEQFF.

The chain combines TRBV5-5 with TRBJ2-1; lacking DNA, the TRBD1 call made by TCRdb goes unchecked. Looked up from germline, CDR1 is SGHKS and CDR2 is YYEKEE (reference sequence). CDR3 size: 16 residues. CDR3 residues: CASSLSGDPSYNEQFF.

V is TRBV6-6 and J is TRBJ2-1. From germline, CDR1 is MNHNY and CDR2 SVGAGI (reference sequence). CDR3 length: 13 amino acids. The CDR3 loop is CASSLPSYNEQFF.

V is TRBV24-1 and J is TRBJ2-1; the D gene TCRdb calls, TRBD2, cannot be checked with no DNA. CDR3 size: 15 residues. Germline V CDR1 and CDR2: KGHDR, SFDVKD. The CDR3 protein is CATSDFGGAIGEQFF.